One and the same sample provided the 5 T cell receptor beta chains below, sequenced in a study of metastatic and nonmetastatic thyroid tumors. Treatment of any kind had been given to no patient before thyroid surgery. TCRdb re-clonotyped the PCR reads through MiXCR. The repertoire consists of about 33,000 clones, with 18% occurring once and the leading ten covering under 15%. Material: blood. Source of these receptors: a male donor with papillary thyroid cancer or a benign thyroid nodule (not recorded which). Some clones in this sample may be carry-over from other donors' samples.

Many counts were recorded for this clone. The chain joins TRBV28 to TRBJ1-3; perhaps TRBD1 as D (6 bases). The V gene's germline CDR1 is MDHEN and CDR2 SYDVKM. CDR3 size: 16 residues. Trimming cost V 6 bases and J 1 base, with 16 bases left between them. In DNA form, the CDR3 reads TGTGCCAGCAGAATAGCGACAGGATCGTCTGGAAACACCATATATTTT. This codes for CASRIATGSSGNTIYF.

V is TRBV11-1 and J is TRBJ1-5; 11 nucleotides align to TRBD1. The CDR3 sequence is 16 residues long. From germline, CDR1 is SGHAT and CDR2 FQDESV (reference sequence). Losses at the gene ends were 5 bases for V and 2 bases for J; bases not matched to a gene: 5. Written as DNA, the CDR3 is TGTGCCAGCAGCCAACCGGGACAGGGGGGCAATCAGCCCCAGCATTTT. It codes for CASSQPGQGGNQPQHF.

This clone has at least ten counts. This chain links TRBV13 with TRBJ2-7; 7 bases match TRBD1. CDR1 and CDR2 from the germline V gene are PRHDT and FYEKMQ (reference sequence). The CDR3 is 16 amino acids. With V trimmed by 0 bases and J by 2 bases, 7 bases remained unmatched. Written as DNA, the CDR3 is TGTGCCAGCAGCTTAGGCATAGGGACAGATACCTACGAGCAGTACTTC. Translating gives CASSLGIGTDTYEQYF.

The rearrangement uses TRBV11-2 and TRBJ2-1, with TRBD2 matching over 11 bases. This CDR3 region has 18 residues. CDR1 is SGHAT and CDR2 is FQNNGV in the germline V gene. V shed 1 base, J shed 5 bases, and the junction held 10 bases outside the gene matches. CDR3 nucleotides: TGTGCCAGCAGCTTAGGGGTTAGCGGGGGGGCTGTGAACAATGAGCAGTTCTTC. Its translation is CASSLGVSGGAVNNEQFF. Looking up the rest from reference TRBV11-2 and TRBJ2-1 gives the full variable domain: EAGVAQSPRYKIIEKRQSVAFWCNPISGHATLYWYQQILGQGPKLLIQFQNNGVVDDSQLPKDRFSAERLKGVDSTLKIQPAKLEDSAVYLCASSLGVSGGAVNNEQFFGPGTRLTVL.

The chain employs TRBV5-4 and TRBJ2-1, with 9 bases identical to TRBD2. Per germline, CDR1 SGHNT and CDR2 YYREEE (reference sequence). Germline trimming cut 2 bases from V and 0 bases from J; bases unmatched to any gene: 3. The CDR3 is 16 amino acids. CDR3 DNA sequence: TGTGCCAGCAGCTTAGTTAGCGGGAGCTCCTACAATGAGCAGTTCTTC. This sequence encodes CASSLVSGSSYNEQFF.